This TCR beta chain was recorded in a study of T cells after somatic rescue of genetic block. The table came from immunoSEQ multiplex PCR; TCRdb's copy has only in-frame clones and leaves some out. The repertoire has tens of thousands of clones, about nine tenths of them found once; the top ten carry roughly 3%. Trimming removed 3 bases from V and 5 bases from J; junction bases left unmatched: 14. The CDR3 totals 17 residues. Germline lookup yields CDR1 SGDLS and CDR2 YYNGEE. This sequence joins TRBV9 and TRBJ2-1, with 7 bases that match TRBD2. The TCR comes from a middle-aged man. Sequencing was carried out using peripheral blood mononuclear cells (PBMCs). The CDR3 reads CASSGRDWGGGHNEQFF. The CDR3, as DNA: TGTGCCAGCAGCGGCCGGGACTGGGGCGGGGGACACAATGAGCAGTTCTTC.